This TCR beta chain was sequenced in a study of OX40 agonist ivuxolimab in advanced cancers. Study-wide points: Some nonresponders likewise displayed low normalized T-cell clonal expansion.

In the case of this clone: What it recognizes is unknown.

Profiled with immunoSEQ multiplex PCR; TCRdb holds only in-frame clones, not every one. The sample consists of about 95,000 clones, 70% to 85% of them appearing once. Trimming at V came to 5 bases and at J to 3 bases, leaving 8 bases not matched to a gene. This CDR3 is 15 amino acids long. The germline CDR1 and CDR2 sequences are KGHSH and LQKENI. Cycle 7 day 1, cycle 4 day 1, and baseline were the timepoints at which blood was sampled. This sequence joins TRBV18 and TRBJ2-7; 9 bases are a match to TRBD2. The input for sequencing was CD4+ or CD8+ T cells sorted from blood, taken in a trial of the OX40 agonist ivuxolimab. The sequence came from an adult with an advanced solid tumor such as melanoma, head and neck, liver or kidney cancer. This CDR3 is CASSSRTSAHYEQYF. CDR3 sequence (DNA): TGTGCCAGCTCATCCCGGACTAGCGCCCACTACGAGCAGTACTTC.